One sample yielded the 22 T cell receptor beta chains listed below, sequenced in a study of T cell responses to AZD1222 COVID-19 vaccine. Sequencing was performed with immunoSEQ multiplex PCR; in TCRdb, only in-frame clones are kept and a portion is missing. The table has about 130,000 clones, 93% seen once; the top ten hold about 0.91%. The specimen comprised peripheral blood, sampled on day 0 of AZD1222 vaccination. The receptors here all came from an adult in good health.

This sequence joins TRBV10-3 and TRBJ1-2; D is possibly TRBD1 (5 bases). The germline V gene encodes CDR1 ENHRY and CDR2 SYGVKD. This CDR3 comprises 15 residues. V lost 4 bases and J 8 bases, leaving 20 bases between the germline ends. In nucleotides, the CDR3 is TGTGCCATCAGTGGCGGGGGACTGGGATCCGGCGGCTACACCTTC. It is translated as CAISGGGLGSGGYTF.

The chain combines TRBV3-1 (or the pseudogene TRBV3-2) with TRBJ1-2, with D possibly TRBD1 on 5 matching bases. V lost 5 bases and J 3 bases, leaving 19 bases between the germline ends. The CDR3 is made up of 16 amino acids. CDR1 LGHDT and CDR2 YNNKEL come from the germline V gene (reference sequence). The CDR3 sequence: CASSEGALSRDYGYTF. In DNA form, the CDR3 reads TGTGCCAGCAGCGAAGGGGCACTCAGCCGGGACTATGGCTACACCTTC.

The CDR3 loop reads CATSRGRGWDANTEAFF. The CDR3 DNA reads as TGTGCCACCTCTCGGGGCAGGGGGTGGGATGCGAACACTGAAGCTTTCTTT. J is TRBJ1-1 and V is TRBV19, with 7 bases fitting TRBD1. Unmatched junction bases numbered 18, after V lost 10 bases and J lost 1 base. Germline V gives CDR1 LNHDA, CDR2 SQIVND (reference sequence). The CDR3 has 17 amino acids.

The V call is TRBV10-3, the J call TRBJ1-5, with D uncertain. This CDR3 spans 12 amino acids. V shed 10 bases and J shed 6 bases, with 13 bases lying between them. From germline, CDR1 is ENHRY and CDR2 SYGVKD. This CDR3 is CATAPASQPQHF. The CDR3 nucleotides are TGTGCCACCGCGCCGGCCAGTCAGCCCCAGCATTTT.

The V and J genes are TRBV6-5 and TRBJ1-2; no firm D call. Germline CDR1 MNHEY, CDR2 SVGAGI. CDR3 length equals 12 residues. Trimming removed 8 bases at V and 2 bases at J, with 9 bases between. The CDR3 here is CASRRTNYGYTF. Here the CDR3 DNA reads TGTGCCAGCCGGCGGACGAACTATGGCTACACCTTC.

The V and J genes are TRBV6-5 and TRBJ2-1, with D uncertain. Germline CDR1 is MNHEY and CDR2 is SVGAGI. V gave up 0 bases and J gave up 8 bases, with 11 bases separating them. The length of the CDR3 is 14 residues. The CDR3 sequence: CASSYSARFHEQFF. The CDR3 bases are TGTGCCAGCAGTTACTCGGCCCGGTTCCATGAGCAGTTCTTC.

The CDR3 reads CASSVSQGGGHNEQFF. The CDR3 DNA sequence: TGTGCCAGCAGTGTGAGTCAGGGCGGGGGACACAATGAGCAGTTCTTC. The chain is built from TRBV6-1 and TRBJ2-1; TRBD2 matches at 7 bases. Trimming cost V 4 bases and J 5 bases; bases outside gene matches: 11. In germline, CDR1 is MNHNS, CDR2 SASEGT. This CDR3 comprises 16 residues.

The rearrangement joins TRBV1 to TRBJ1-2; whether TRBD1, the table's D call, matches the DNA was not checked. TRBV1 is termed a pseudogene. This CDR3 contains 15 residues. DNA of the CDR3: TGCACCAGCAGCCAAGGGACAGGGGGCGCCCATGGCTACACCTTC. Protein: CTSSQGTGGAHGYTF.

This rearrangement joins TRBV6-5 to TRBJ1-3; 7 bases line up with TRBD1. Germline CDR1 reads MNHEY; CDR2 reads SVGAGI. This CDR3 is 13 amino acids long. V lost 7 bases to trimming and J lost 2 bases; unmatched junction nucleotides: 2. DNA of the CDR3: TGTGCCAGCACTACAGGGGCTGGAAACACCATATATTTT. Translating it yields CASTTGAGNTIYF.

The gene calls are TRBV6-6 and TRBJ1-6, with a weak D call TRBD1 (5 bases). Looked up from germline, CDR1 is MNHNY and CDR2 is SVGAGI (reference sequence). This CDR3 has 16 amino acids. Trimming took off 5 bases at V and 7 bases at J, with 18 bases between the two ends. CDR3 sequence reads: CASSQSGQGRNSPLHF. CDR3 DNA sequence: TGTGCCAGCAGTCAGTCGGGGCAGGGACGGAATTCACCCCTCCACTTT.

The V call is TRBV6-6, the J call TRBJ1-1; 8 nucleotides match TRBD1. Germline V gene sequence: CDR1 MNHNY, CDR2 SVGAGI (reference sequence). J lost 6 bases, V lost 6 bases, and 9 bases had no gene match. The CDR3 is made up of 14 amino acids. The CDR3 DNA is TGTGCCAGCAGCCACGGACAGGGAGCGGCTGAAGCTTTCTTT. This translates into CASSHGQGAAEAFF.

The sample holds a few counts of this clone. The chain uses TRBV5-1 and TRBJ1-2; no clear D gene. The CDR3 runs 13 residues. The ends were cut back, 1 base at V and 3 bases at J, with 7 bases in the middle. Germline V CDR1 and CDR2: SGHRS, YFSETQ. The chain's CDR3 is CASSLHRDYGYTF. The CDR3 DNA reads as TGCGCCAGCAGCTTGCATAGGGACTATGGCTACACCTTC.

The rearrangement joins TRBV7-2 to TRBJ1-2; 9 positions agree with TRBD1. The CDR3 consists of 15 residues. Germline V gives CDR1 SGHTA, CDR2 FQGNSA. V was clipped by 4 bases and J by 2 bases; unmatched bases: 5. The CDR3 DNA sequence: TGTGCCAGCAGCTCCACAGGGGGCGGAAACTATGGCTACACCTTC. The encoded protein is CASSSTGGGNYGYTF.

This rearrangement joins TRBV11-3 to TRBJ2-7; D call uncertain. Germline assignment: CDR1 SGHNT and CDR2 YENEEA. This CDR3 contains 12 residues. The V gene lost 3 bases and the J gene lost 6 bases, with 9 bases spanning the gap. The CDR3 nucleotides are TGTGCCAGCAGCTTCGGAGCCGGCGAGCAGTACTTC. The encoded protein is CASSFGAGEQYF.

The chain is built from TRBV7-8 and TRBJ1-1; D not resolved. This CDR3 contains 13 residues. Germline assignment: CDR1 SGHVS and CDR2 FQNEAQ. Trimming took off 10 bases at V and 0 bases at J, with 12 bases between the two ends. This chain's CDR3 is CATSEQLNTEAFF. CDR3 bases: TGTGCCACCTCAGAACAGCTGAACACTGAAGCTTTCTTT.

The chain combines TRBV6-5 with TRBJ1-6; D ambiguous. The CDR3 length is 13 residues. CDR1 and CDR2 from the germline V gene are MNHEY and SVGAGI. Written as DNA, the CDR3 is TGTGGCACGAGAGGACTGATGAATTCACCCCTCCACTTT. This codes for CGTRGLMNSPLHF.

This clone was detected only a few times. In nucleotides, the CDR3 is TGTGCCAGCAGCCAGAGACTAGCGGAGCTCCAAGAGACCCAGTACTTC. Encoded protein: CASSQRLAELQETQYF. The rearrangement joins TRBV7-9 to TRBJ2-5; TRBD2 aligns across 9 bases. V lost 5 bases and J lost 1; bases outside the gene matches: 8. Germline CDR1 SEHNR, CDR2 FQNEAQ (reference sequence). This CDR3 comprises 16 residues.

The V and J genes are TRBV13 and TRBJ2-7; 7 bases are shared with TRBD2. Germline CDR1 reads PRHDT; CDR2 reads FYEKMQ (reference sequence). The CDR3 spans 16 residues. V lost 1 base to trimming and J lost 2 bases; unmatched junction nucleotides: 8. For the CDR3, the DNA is TGTGCCAGCAGCTTAGCGACGGCGGGGGTCCCCTACGAGCAGTACTTC. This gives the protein CASSLATAGVPYEQYF.

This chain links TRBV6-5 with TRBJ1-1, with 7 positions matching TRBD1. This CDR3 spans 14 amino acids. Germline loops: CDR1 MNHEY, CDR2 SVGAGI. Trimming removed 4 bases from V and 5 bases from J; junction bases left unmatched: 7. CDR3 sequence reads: CASSSGGKGTEAFF. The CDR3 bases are TGTGCCAGCAGTTCAGGGGGGAAAGGGACTGAAGCTTTCTTT.

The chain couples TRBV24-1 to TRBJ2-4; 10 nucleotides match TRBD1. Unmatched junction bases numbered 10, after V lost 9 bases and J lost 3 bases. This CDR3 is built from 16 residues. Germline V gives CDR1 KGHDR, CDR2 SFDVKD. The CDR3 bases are TGTGCCACCTCTTCAGGGACAGGGGAGGACAAAAACATTCAGTACTTC. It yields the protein CATSSGTGEDKNIQYF.

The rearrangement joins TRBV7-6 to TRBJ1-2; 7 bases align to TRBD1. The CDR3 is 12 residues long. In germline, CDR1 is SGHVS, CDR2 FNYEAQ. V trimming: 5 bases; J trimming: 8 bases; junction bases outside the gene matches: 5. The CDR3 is CASSRQGGGYTF. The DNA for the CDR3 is TGTGCCAGCAGCCGACAGGGAGGAGGCTACACCTTC.

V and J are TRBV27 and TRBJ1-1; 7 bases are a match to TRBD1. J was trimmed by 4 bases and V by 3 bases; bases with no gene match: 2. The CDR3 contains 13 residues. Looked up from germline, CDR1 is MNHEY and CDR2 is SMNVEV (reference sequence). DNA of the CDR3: TGTGCCAGCAGTTTGGGACAGTTCACTGAAGCTTTCTTT. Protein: CASSLGQFTEAFF.